This entry is about one T cell receptor (beta chain). Trimming removed 5 bases at V and 4 bases at J, with 20 bases between. The germline gives CDR1 SEHNR, CDR2 FQNEAQ (reference sequence). This CDR3 is 16 amino acids long. The table came from immunoSEQ multiplex PCR; TCRdb's copy has only in-frame clones and leaves some out. The data contain some 160,000 clones, around 88% of them singletons. The data were taken from a study of blood T cell repertoires in COVID-19. Across the study: PBMCs, B-cell-depleted T cells, or T cells were the source of the cDNA or gDNA that made up the material.

The material sequenced was peripheral blood. The rearrangement joins TRBV7-9 to TRBJ1-2; weak D call: TRBD1 (6 bases). The TCR comes from a woman in her 70s who had recovered from COVID-19. For the CDR3, the DNA is TGTGCCAGCAGCCCCCGACAGACAGGAGGTGGCTATGGCTACACCTTC. It specifies CASSPRQTGGGYGYTF. The full variable domain, completed using reference TRBV7-9 and TRBJ1-2, is DTGVSQNPRHKITKRGQNVTFRCDPISEHNRLYWYRQTLGQGPEFLTYFQNEAQLEKSRLLSDRFSAERPKGSFSTLEIQRTEQGDSAMYLCASSPRQTGGGYGYTFGSGTRLTVV.